This T cell receptor beta chain was obtained from a study of T cell repertoires in cytomegalovirus infection. Across the whole study: An indication of both CMV infection and matching HLA type came from public TCR beta signatures. Study results and caveats: Summed frequency of shared TCR beta families picked out CMV carriers who also had the relevant HLA. It was HLA-C-restricted CMV-specific TCR beta clonotypes that dominated the response ex vivo.

TCRdb recomputed calls from the reads with MiXCR, one row per CDR3 protein. The sample has over 200,000 distinct CDR3 sequences; about 13% are singletons. This clonotype appeared many times. No antigen is known for it. Germline-derived CDR1 and CDR2 are SEHNR and FQNEAQ (reference sequence). The V gene lost 4 bases and the J gene lost 0 bases, with 10 bases spanning the gap. The CDR3 is 15 amino acids. V usage is TRBV7-9 and J usage is TRBJ2-1, with D possibly TRBD2 on 5 matching bases. The TCR was taken from a human donor in good health (CMV status not recorded). Some clones in this sample may be carry-over from other donors' samples. The sequenced material came from PBMCs. CDR3 nucleotides: TGTGCCAGCAGCTCCGGGGAGAGCTCCTACAATGAGCAGTTCTTC. It codes for CASSSGESSYNEQFF.